The 5 T cell receptor beta chains given below trace back to one sample, sequenced in a study of Ad26.COV2.S vaccination and SARS-CoV-2 variants. Treatment in this sample: about 20 received Ad26.COV2.S at low or high dose, single or two shots; a few received placebo; per-sample allocation not given. Specimen acquisition occurred on day 63 following the initial vaccine or placebo injection. Method: immunoSEQ multiplex PCR; TCRdb's copy keeps in-frame clones and lacks some. The repertoire consists of 380,000 or so clones, with about 88% occurring once and the leading ten covering 6.4%. The sample here was peripheral blood, taken in a trial of Ad26.COV2.S vaccine versus placebo. The receptors stem from a person aged 18-65 years who received the Ad26.COV2.S COVID-19 vaccine or a placebo.

This clone was recorded only once. The sample has other DNA sequences that encode this CDR3 too. The chain employs TRBV18 and TRBJ1-5; 7 bases are a match to TRBD1. The CDR3 runs to 15 residues. CDR1 is KGHSH and CDR2 is LQKENI in the germline V gene. V trimming: 3 bases; J trimming: 2 bases; junction bases outside the gene matches: 4. The CDR3 coding sequence is TGTGCCAGCTCACCTAGACAGGGTGGCAATCAGCCCCAGCATTTT. Translating gives CASSPRQGGNQPQHF.

This chain uses TRBV5-6 with TRBJ2-1; tentative D call: TRBD2 (5 bases). Per germline, CDR1 SGHDT and CDR2 YYEEEE. Trimming removed 4 bases at V and 7 bases at J, with 12 bases between. The CDR3 is 13 amino acids. DNA of the CDR3: TGTGCCAGCAGCCCAGTCGGGATAAATGAGCAGTTCTTC. It specifies CASSPVGINEQFF.

A single count supports this clone. The V call is TRBV6-2 or TRBV6-3, the J call TRBJ2-7, with no clear D. The CDR3 runs to 13 residues. Germline CDR1 reads MNHEY; CDR2 reads SVGEGT. V lost 2 bases, J lost 2 bases, and 7 bases lay in between. This CDR3 reads CASSYVGAYEQYF. The CDR3 bases are TGTGCCAGCAGTTACGTGGGTGCCTACGAGCAGTACTTC.

The chain joins TRBV28 to TRBJ2-7; tentative D call: TRBD1 (7 bases). Per the germline V gene, CDR1 is MDHEN and CDR2 is SYDVKM. The CDR3 has 15 amino acids. V shed 5 bases and J shed 5 bases, with 19 bases lying between them. The CDR3 DNA follows: TGTGCCAGCAGTCTGACAGGGAGGAATAAAAACGAGCAGTACTTC. Translating gives CASSLTGRNKNEQYF.

V gene TRBV28 combines with J gene TRBJ2-7; TRBD1 matches 9 bases. CDR1 is MDHEN and CDR2 is SYDVKM in the germline V gene. The CDR3 runs 16 residues. V gave up 5 bases and J gave up 0 bases; unmatched junction bases: 8. CDR3 sequence (DNA): TGTGCCAGCAGTCATCAACAGGGGGCTGCCTCCTACGAGCAGTACTTC. This encodes CASSHQQGAASYEQYF.